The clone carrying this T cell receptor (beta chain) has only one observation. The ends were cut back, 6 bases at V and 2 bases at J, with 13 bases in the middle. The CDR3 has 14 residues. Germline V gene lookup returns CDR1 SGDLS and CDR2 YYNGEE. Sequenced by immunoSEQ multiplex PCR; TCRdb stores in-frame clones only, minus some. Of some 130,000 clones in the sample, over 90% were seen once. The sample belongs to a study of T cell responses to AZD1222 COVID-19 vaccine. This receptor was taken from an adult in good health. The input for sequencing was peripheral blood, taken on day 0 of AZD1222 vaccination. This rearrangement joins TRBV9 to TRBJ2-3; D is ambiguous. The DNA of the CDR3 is TGTGCCAGCACCATGGAAGCTGACACAGATACGCAGTATTTT. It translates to CASTMEADTDTQYF.